This record covers a single TCR beta chain. Its specificity is unknown. Assay: immunoSEQ multiplex PCR; the TCRdb copy retains only in-frame clones and omits some. Of roughly 2.5 million clones listed, roughly 92% were seen once; the top ten hold 0.11% to 0.15%. The data belong to a study of shared clonotypes between healthy human individuals. General observations from the study: Naive CD4 clonotypes overlapped across a few donors at roughly 5%. A reduction in generation probabilities was seen for non-shared clonotypes relative to those shared by all four donors.

V shed 5 bases, J shed 0 bases, and the junction held 13 bases outside the gene matches. This CDR3 spans 19 amino acids. The germline V gene encodes CDR1 SGHVS and CDR2 FQNEAQ. The TCR comes from a man aged 18 to 35 in good health. The material sequenced was naive CD4+ T cells sorted from blood. Subset: CD45RA+ positively selected. V gene TRBV7-8 combines with J gene TRBJ2-7, with 13 bases lining up with TRBD2. The CDR3 DNA sequence: TGTGCCAGCAGCCTCCGGGAACTAGCGGGAGGGCCGGGCTCCTACGAGCAGTACTTC. Translating it yields CASSLRELAGGPGSYEQYF.